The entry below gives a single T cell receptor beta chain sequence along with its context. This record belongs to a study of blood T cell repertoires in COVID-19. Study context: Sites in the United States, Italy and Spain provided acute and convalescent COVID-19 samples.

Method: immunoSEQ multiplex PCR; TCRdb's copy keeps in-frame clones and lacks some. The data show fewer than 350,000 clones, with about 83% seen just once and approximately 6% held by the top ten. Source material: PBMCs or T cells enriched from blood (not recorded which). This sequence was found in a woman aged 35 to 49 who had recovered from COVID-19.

The CDR3 region has the DNA TGTGCCAGTAGACCAGGGTTGGGCGGATATCAGTTCTTC. The encoded protein is CASRPGLGGYQFF. The chain carries TRBV19 and TRBJ2-1; a weak D match, TRBD1 (5 bases). CDR3 length equals 13 residues. Trimming took off 6 bases at V and 13 bases at J, with 19 bases between the two ends. Germline CDR1 LNHDA, CDR2 SQIVND (reference sequence).